This TCR beta chain was recorded in a study of blood T cell repertoires in COVID-19. About the study: The study drew acute and convalescent COVID-19 samples from the United States, Italy and Spain. Sample material is recorded as cDNA or gDNA derived from T cells, B-cell-depleted T cells, or PBMCs.

In the original analysis: Cell counts per sample came from amplifying reference gene primers. Data came from immunoSEQ multiplex PCR; TCRdb stores just in-frame clones and leaves some out. Clonal size and the V and J genes are those of that table, whereas D and trimming came from the DNA. The data contain 90,000 to 110,000 clones, 85% to 90% of them singletons. Germline assignment: CDR1 MDHEN and CDR2 SYDVKM. The CDR3 totals 15 residues. V shed 5 bases, J shed 2 bases, and the junction held 4 bases outside the gene matches. This clone appeared once. The sequenced material came from peripheral blood. The V gene is TRBV28, the J gene TRBJ2-4, with 9 positions matching TRBD1. This sequence was found in a human donor in a cohort sampled during active COVID-19. CDR3 loop: CASSIQGAPKNIQYF. The DNA of the CDR3 is TGTGCCAGCAGTATACAGGGGGCGCCCAAAAACATTCAGTACTTC.